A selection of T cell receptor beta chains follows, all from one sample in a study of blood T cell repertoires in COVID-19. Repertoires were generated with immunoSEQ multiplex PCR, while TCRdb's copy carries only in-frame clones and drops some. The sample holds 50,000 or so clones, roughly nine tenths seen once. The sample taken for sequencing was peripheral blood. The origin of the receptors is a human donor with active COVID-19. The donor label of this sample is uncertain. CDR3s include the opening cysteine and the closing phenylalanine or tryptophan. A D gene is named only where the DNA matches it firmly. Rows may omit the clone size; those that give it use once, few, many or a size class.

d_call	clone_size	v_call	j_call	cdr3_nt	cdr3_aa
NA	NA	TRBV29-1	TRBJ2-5	TGCAGCGCCGATGACATTCAAGAGACCCAGTACTTC	CSADDIQETQYF
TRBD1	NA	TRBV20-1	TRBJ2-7	TGCAGTGCTAGTTGGGGGGGACAGGGGGTACCCTACGAGCAGTACTTC	CSASWGGQGVPYEQYF
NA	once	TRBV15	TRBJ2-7	TGTGCCACCAGCAGGGAAGCGGATACCTACGAGCAGTACTTC	CATSREADTYEQYF
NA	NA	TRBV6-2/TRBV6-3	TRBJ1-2	TGTGCCAGCAGCTTCATATGGGGGACACCCTATGGCTACACCTTC	CASSFIWGTPYGYTF
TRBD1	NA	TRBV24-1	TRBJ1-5	TGTGCCACCAGTGACCAGACAGGGGCGTTAAATCAGCCCCAGCATTTT	CATSDQTGALNQPQHF
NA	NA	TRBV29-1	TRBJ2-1	TGCAGCGTTGAAAAGACGTCGGGGACCTACAATGAGCAGTTCTTC	CSVEKTSGTYNEQFF
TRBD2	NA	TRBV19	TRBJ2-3	TGTGCCAGTAGTATGGGCGGGGGGGCCTTTTATACGCAGTATTTT	CASSMGGGAFYTQYF
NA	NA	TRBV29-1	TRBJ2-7	TGCAGCGTTGGCGGGCCCTACGAGCAGTACTTC	CSVGGPYEQYF
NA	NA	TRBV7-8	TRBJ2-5	TGTGCCAGCAGCTTTTTGCCTACGGAGACCCAGTACTTC	CASSFLPTETQYF
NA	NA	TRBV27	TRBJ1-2	TGTGCCAGCAGGGGCCTCGGAGGGGCCGGTGGCTACACCTTC	CASRGLGGAGGYTF
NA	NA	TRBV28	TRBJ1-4	NA	CASSSMRRQGRLFLFF
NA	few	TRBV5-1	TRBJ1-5	TGCGCCAGCAGCTTGGCGGCCGGGGTGGAATGGCCCCAGCATTTT	CASSLAAGVEWPQHF
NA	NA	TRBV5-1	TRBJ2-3	TGCGCCAGCAGCTGGACAGCCACAGATACGCAGTATTTT	CASSWTATDTQYF
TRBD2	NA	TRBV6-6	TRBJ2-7	TGTGCCAGCAGAGCCGGGGGGTACGAGCAGTACTTC	CASRAGGYEQYF
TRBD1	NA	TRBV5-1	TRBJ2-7	TGCGCCAGCAGCCCAAAATCCGGGACAGGGGGCTACTACGAGCAGTACTTC	CASSPKSGTGGYYEQYF
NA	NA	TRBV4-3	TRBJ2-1	TGCGCCAGCAGCCGAAACTCGGGGATCGGTGAGCAGTTCTTC	CASSRNSGIGEQFF
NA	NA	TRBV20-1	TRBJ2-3	TGCAGTTTCTCCCTAGACAGGAAGCAGTATTTT	CSFSLDRKQYF
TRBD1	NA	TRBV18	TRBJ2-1	TGTGCCAGCTCACCTGGACAGGCTACCTACAATGAGCAGTTCTTC	CASSPGQATYNEQFF
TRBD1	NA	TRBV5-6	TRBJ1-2	TGTGCCAGCAGTCCTTTATGGGACAGGGGGCTTGGGGGCTACACCTTC	CASSPLWDRGLGGYTF
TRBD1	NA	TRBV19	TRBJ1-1	TGTGCCAGTAGGGGACAGGGCCCAGGAGACACTGAAGCTTTCTTT	CASRGQGPGDTEAFF
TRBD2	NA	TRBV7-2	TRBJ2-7	TGTGCCAGCAGCTTACCCGGGGGGGGCTACGAGCAGTACTTC	CASSLPGGGYEQYF
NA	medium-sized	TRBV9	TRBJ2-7	TGTGCCAGCAGCGCGGGAACAGGGGGGGGCTCCTACGAGCAGTACTTC	CASSAGTGGGSYEQYF
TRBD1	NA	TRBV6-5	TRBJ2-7	TGTGCCAGCAGTTTCGGACAGGGCTACTACGAGCAGTACTTC	CASSFGQGYYEQYF
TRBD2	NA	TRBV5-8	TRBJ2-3	TGTGCCAGCAGGACGACTAGCGGATACACAGATACGCAGTATTTT	CASRTTSGYTDTQYF
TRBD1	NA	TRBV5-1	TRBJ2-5	TGCGCCAGCAGCTTGGAGGGGACAGGGAGGATCGAGACCCAGTACTTC	CASSLEGTGRIETQYF
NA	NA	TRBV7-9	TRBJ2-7	TGTGCCAGCAGCTTGGGCCAGGGGATTATCTACGAGCAGTACTTC	CASSLGQGIIYEQYF
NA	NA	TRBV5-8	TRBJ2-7	TGTGCCAGCAGCCTACAGGGTTCCTACGAGCAGTACTTC	CASSLQGSYEQYF
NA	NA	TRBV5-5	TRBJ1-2	TGTGCCAGCACCCCAACCCCGGGAAGCCTTAATGGCTACACCTTC	CASTPTPGSLNGYTF
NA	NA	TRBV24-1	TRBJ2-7	TGTGCCACCAGTGATAGCGGGGAGCCAGGGGCCTCCTACGAGCAGTACTTC	CATSDSGEPGASYEQYF
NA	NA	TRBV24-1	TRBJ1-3	TGTGCCACCAGTGATTATAAGGACAGCTCTGGAAACACCATATATTTT	CATSDYKDSSGNTIYF
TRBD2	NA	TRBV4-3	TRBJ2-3	TGCGCCAGCAGCCAAGGATGGTTAGCGGGGGTCCTATCTAGCACAGATACGCAGTATTTT	CASSQGWLAGVLSSTDTQYF
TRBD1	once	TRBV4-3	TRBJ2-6	TGCGCCAGACCCGGGACAGGGGGCTCTGGGGCCAACGTCCTGACTTTC	CARPGTGGSGANVLTF
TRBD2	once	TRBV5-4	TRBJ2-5	TGTGCCAGCAGCTTGGGCGGGGGGAGAGAGACCCAGTACTTC	CASSLGGGRETQYF
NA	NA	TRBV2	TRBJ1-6	TGTGCCAGCAGGTATAGCTCCTATAATTCACCCCTCCACTTT	CASRYSSYNSPLHF
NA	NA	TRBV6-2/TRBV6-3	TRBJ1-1	TGTGCCAGCAGTTACTACCAGCGAACTGAAGCTTTCTTT	CASSYYQRTEAFF
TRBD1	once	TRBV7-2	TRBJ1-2	TGTGCCAGCAGCACGGGACAGACAGTCTATGGCTACACCTTC	CASSTGQTVYGYTF
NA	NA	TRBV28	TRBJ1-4	TGTGCCAGCAGGGTGGCCTTTAATGAAAAACTGTTTTTT	CASRVAFNEKLFF
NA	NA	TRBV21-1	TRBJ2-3	TGTGCCAGCAGCAACGAAACTAGCGGTAGCACAGATACGCAGTATTTT	CASSNETSGSTDTQYF
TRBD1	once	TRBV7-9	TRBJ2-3	TGTGCCAGCAGCCCCCGGACAGGGTCGGAAGATACGCAGTATTTT	CASSPRTGSEDTQYF
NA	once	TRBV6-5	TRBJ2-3	TGTGCCAGCAGTTATACTGCCCGGGGGAGCACAGATACGCAGTATTTT	CASSYTARGSTDTQYF
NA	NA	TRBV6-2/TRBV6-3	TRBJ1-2	TGTGCCAGCAGTTACGTCGGGTTTGGCTACACCTTC	CASSYVGFGYTF
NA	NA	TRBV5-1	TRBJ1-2	TGCGCCAGCGGAGGGAGCTATGGCTACACCTTC	CASGGSYGYTF
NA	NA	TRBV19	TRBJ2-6	TGTGCCAGTAGGGGGAGCAACTATGGGGCCAACGTCCTGACTTTC	CASRGSNYGANVLTF
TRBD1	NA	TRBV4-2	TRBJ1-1	TGTGCCAGCAGCCAAGGGACAGGGGGGTCGAACACTGAAGCTTTCTTT	CASSQGTGGSNTEAFF
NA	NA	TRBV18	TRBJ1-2	TGTGCCAGCTCACAGGGAGCTAACTATGGCTACACCTTC	CASSQGANYGYTF